The 2 T cell receptor beta chains below were found in one sample sequenced in a study of T cell responses to AZD1222 COVID-19 vaccine. Measured with immunoSEQ multiplex PCR; TCRdb has only the in-frame clones, and not every one. This sample has 85,000 to 120,000 clones, with 70% to 90% found just once. Sample: peripheral blood, taken on day 0 of AZD1222 vaccination. The origin of the receptors is an adult in good health.

This clone showed up just a few times. V is TRBV7-9 and J is TRBJ2-1, with TRBD2 matching over 7 bases. With V trimmed by 5 bases and J by 0 bases, 16 bases remained unmatched. Germline CDR1 is SEHNR and CDR2 is FQNEAQ (reference sequence). The CDR3 runs to 19 residues. CDR3 nucleotide sequence: TGTGCCAGCAGCCCTCGTGCTCAGGAGGGAGGGAGCTCCTACAATGAGCAGTTCTTC. As protein: CASSPRAQEGGSSYNEQFF. The full variable domain, in which reference TRBV7-9 and TRBJ2-1 provide the parts outside the CDR3, is DTGVSQNPRHKITKRGQNVTFRCDPISEHNRLYWYRQTLGQGPEFLTYFQNEAQLEKSRLLSDRFSAERPKGSFSTLEIQRTEQGDSAMYLCASSPRAQEGGSSYNEQFFGPGTRLTVL.

V usage is TRBV9 and J usage is TRBJ1-4; the D gene is possibly TRBD1 (6 bases). Looked up from germline, CDR1 is SGDLS and CDR2 is YYNGEE. The CDR3 has 14 amino acids. V lost 1 base and J 5 bases, leaving 9 bases between the germline ends. The CDR3 protein is CASSVLGGNEKLFF. Written as DNA, the CDR3 is TGTGCCAGCAGCGTACTGGGGGGCAATGAAAAACTGTTTTTT.